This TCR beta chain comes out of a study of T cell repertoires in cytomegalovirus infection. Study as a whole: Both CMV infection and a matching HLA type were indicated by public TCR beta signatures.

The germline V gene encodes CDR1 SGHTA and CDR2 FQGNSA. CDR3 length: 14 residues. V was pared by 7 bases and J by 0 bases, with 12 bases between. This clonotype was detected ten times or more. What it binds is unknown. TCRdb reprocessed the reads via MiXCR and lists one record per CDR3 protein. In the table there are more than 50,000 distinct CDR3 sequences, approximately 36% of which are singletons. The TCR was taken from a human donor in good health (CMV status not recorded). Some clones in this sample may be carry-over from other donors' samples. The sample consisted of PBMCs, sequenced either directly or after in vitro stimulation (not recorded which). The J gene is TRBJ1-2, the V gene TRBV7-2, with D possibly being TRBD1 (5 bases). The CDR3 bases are TGTGCCAGCACCCCAATGGGACCTAACTATGGCTACACCTTC. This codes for CASTPMGPNYGYTF.